These 11 T cell receptor beta chains originate from one sample sequenced in a study of cytomegalovirus exposure and HLA in healthy donors. Some clones are missing from TCRdb's copy, which holds only in-frame ones; the method was immunoSEQ multiplex PCR. The sample has 160,000 or so clones; approximately 90% are singletons. The specimen sequenced was PBMCs. The receptors were sampled from a man in his late teens or twenties in good health and CMV-seronegative.

About this clone: Other nucleotide sequences from this sample produce the same CDR3. The V gene is TRBV28, the J gene TRBJ2-7; possibly TRBD2 for D (5 bases). Germline V gene lookup returns CDR1 MDHEN and CDR2 SYDVKM. This CDR3 has 14 residues. V was cut by 3 bases and J by 3 bases, with 12 bases left in between. CDR3 region: CASSLGSRDYEQYF. The CDR3 DNA sequence: TGTGCCAGCAGTTTGGGGAGTAGGGACTACGAGCAGTACTTC.

The rearrangement links TRBV2 to TRBJ2-2; 11 bases map to TRBD2. The germline gives CDR1 SNHLY, CDR2 FYNNEI. The CDR3 spans 17 residues. V dropped 4 bases and J dropped 1; count of bases not matched to a gene: 5. The CDR3 loop is CASSVSLAGENTGELFF. The CDR3 DNA reads TGTGCCAGCAGTGTGTCACTAGCGGGAGAGAACACCGGGGAGCTGTTTTTT.

The V call is TRBV19, the J call TRBJ1-4; D may be TRBD1 (6 bases). Germline CDR1 is LNHDA and CDR2 is SQIVND (reference sequence). The CDR3 spans 16 residues. Deletions cut 3 bases from V and 7 bases from J, with 18 bases between. DNA of the CDR3: TGTGCCAGTAGTATCCGTCCCGGGGACACCACTGAAAAACTGTTTTTT. Residues: CASSIRPGDTTEKLFF. Looking up the rest from reference TRBV19 and TRBJ1-4 gives the full variable domain: DGGITQSPKYLFRKEGQNVTLSCEQNLNHDAMYWYRQDPGQGLRLIYYSQIVNDFQKGDIAEGYSVSREKKESFPLTVTSAQKNPTAFYLCASSIRPGDTTEKLFFGSGTQLSVL.

This chain links TRBV7-9 with TRBJ1-2, with D possibly TRBD1 on 6 matching bases. Germline loops: CDR1 SEHNR, CDR2 FQNEAQ (reference sequence). Deletions cut 3 bases from V and 7 bases from J, with 18 bases between. The CDR3 is made up of 15 amino acids. The CDR3 DNA reads as TGTGCCAGCAGCTTCCGGCTCGTAAGGGGGTTTGGCTACACCTTC. Its protein is CASSFRLVRGFGYTF.

This clone was seen once. The chain carries TRBV5-1 and TRBJ1-3; D perhaps matches TRBD1 (5 bases). Trimming stripped 4 bases from V and 4 bases from J, with 21 bases between. CDR3 length: 17 residues. Germline V gene data show CDR1 as SGHRS and CDR2 as YFSETQ. The CDR3 is CASSPGEGVRSGNTIYF. In DNA form, the CDR3 reads TGCGCCAGCAGCCCGGGGGAGGGCGTTCGTTCGGGAAACACCATATATTTT.

The chain couples TRBV18 to TRBJ2-7, with TRBD2 as a possible D gene (6 bases). The CDR3 contains 15 residues. Germline V gives CDR1 KGHSH, CDR2 LQKENI. The ends were cut back, 3 bases at V and 2 bases at J, with 14 bases in the middle. The chain's CDR3 is CASSPGDSRPYEQYF. DNA of the CDR3: TGTGCCAGCTCACCGGGGGACTCCCGGCCCTACGAGCAGTACTTC.

This clone was observed a few times. The CDR3 DNA is TGTGCCAGCAGGCGACAGGGCGGAACAGATACGCAGTATTTT. Translated, it gives CASRRQGGTDTQYF. The chain couples TRBV7-2 to TRBJ2-3, with 7 bases matching TRBD1. J was trimmed by 3 bases and V by 6 bases; bases with no gene match: 6. The CDR3 contains 14 residues. Germline CDR1 and CDR2: SGHTA and FQGNSA.

The chain joins TRBV27 to TRBJ1-3, with a weak D call TRBD1 (6 bases). The CDR3 is 15 residues long. Trimming shortened V by 2 bases and J by 2 bases, and 10 bases separated the two germline ends. In germline, CDR1 is MNHEY, CDR2 SMNVEV (reference sequence). The CDR3 reads CASSLGQGPGNTIYF. In nucleotides, the CDR3 is TGTGCCAGCAGTTTAGGTCAGGGGCCTGGAAACACCATATATTTT.

The chain employs TRBV18 and TRBJ1-4; D remains unclear. This CDR3 has 14 residues. Trimming pared 2 bases from V and 8 bases from J, leaving 12 bases between. The V gene's germline CDR1 is KGHSH and CDR2 LQKENI. CDR3 sequence reads: CASSPNDGEEKLFF. In DNA form, the CDR3 reads TGTGCCAGCTCACCAAATGACGGGGAGGAAAAACTGTTTTTT.

This clone was detected once. The chain joins TRBV10-3 to TRBJ2-6, with D possibly being TRBD2 (6 bases). The CDR3 has 16 residues. The V and J ends lost 9 bases and 0 bases respectively, with 15 bases between them. Germline V gene lookup returns CDR1 ENHRY and CDR2 SYGVKD. The CDR3 loop is CAIGTAGDSGANVLTF. The CDR3 nucleotides are TGTGCCATTGGGACTGCTGGAGACTCTGGGGCCAACGTCCTGACTTTC.

The chain links TRBV10-1 to TRBJ2-1, with D possibly matching TRBD2 (5 bases). CDR1 is WNHNN, CDR2 SYGVQD, per germline (reference sequence). With 2 bases removed from V and 5 bases from J, the gap between germline ends came to 10 bases. The CDR3 length is 14 residues. This CDR3 reads CASSEEEDNNEQFF. The CDR3 DNA reads TGCGCCAGCAGTGAGGAGGAGGATAACAATGAGCAGTTCTTC.